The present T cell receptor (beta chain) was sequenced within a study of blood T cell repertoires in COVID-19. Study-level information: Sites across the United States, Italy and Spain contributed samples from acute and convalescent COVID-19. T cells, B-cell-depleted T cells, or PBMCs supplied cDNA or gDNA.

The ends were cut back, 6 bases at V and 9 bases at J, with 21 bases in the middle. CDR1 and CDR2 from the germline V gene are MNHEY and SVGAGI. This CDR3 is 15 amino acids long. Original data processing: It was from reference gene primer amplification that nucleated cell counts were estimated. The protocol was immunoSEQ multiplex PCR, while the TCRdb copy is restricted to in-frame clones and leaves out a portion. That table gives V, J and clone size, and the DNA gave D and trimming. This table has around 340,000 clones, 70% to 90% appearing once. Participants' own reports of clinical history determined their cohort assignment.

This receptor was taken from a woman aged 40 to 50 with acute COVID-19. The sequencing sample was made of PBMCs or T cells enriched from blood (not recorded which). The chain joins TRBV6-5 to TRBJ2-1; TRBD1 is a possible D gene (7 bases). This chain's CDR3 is CASRSTSSGGREQFF. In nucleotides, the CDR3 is TGTGCCAGCAGATCGACCTCGTCAGGGGGGCGTGAGCAGTTCTTC.